These 15 T cell receptor beta chains were all obtained from the same sample, sequenced in a study of cytomegalovirus exposure and HLA in healthy donors. Both 60 Vbeta primers and 13 Jbeta primers went into the PCR. The repertoire was sequenced with immunoSEQ multiplex PCR; TCRdb's copy has only in-frame clones and lacks some. Of about 94,000 clones in the sample, more than 75% were seen once. Input material: PBMCs. The receptors stem from a human donor in good health.

The chain employs TRBV5-1 and TRBJ2-1; the match to TRBD2 covers 11 bases. The CDR3 consists of 15 residues. After removal of 4 bases from V and 5 bases from J, the junction contained 5 bases not matched to a gene. Germline V gene data show CDR1 as SGHRS and CDR2 as YFSETQ. CDR3 in amino acids: CASSPTSGGNNEQFF. The CDR3 region has the DNA TGCGCCAGCAGCCCCACTAGCGGGGGAAACAATGAGCAGTTCTTC.

This clone has only a few counts. The chain links TRBV14 to TRBJ2-5, with 13 positions matching TRBD2. Losses at the gene ends were 4 bases for V and 2 bases for J; bases not matched to a gene: 7. The CDR3 runs 17 residues. Germline V lookup: CDR1 SGHDN, CDR2 FVKESK. The chain's CDR3 is CASSLGLAGVLQETQYF. CDR3 nucleotide sequence: TGTGCCAGCAGCCTCGGACTAGCGGGAGTGTTACAAGAGACCCAGTACTTC.

The sample holds a few counts of this clone. V usage is TRBV5-1 and J usage is TRBJ2-3; tentative D call: TRBD1 (5 bases). This CDR3 is 13 amino acids long. V was clipped by 2 bases and J by 6 bases, with 10 bases between them. CDR1 and CDR2 (germline): SGHRS, YFSETQ. The CDR3 DNA reads as TGCGCCAGCAGCTTACGGACAATGGATACGCAGTATTTT. As protein: CASSLRTMDTQYF.

The chain joins TRBV29-1 to TRBJ2-7; 7 nucleotides agree with TRBD2. CDR3 length equals 12 residues. Germline V lookup: CDR1 SQVTM, CDR2 ANQGSEA. J lost 7 bases, V lost 4 bases, and 7 bases had no gene match. In nucleotides, the CDR3 is TGCAGCGTTGCATGGAGAGCGGGGGAGCAGTACTTC. Amino acids: CSVAWRAGEQYF.

On this clone itself: This same CDR3 is encoded by further DNA sequences in the sample. The rearrangement uses TRBV5-4 and TRBJ2-1; 8 nucleotides match TRBD2. This CDR3 is 15 amino acids long. V shed 5 bases and J 5 bases; nucleotides not matched to a gene: 9. Germline V lookup: CDR1 SGHNT, CDR2 YYREEE (reference sequence). CDR3 bases: TGTGCCAGCAGTCTTTCAAGCGGGAGCCACAATGAGCAGTTCTTC. Its protein is CASSLSSGSHNEQFF.

CDR3 residues: CASSAGLAGNTGELFF. The CDR3 DNA follows: TGTGCCAGCTCAGCTGGACTAGCGGGGAACACCGGGGAGCTGTTTTTT. The chain uses TRBV18 and TRBJ2-2; 11 bases align to TRBD2. Germline-derived CDR1 and CDR2 are KGHSH and LQKENI. Trimming cost V 5 bases and J 1 base; bases outside gene matches: 3. The length of the CDR3 is 16 residues.

The chain combines TRBV19 with TRBJ1-5; no definite D call. Per the germline V gene, CDR1 is LNHDA and CDR2 is SQIVND (reference sequence). CDR3 length equals 14 residues. Trimming stripped 4 bases from V and 1 base from J, with 8 bases between. The CDR3 loop reads CASSKDWSNQPQHF. For the CDR3, the DNA is TGTGCCAGTAGTAAGGACTGGAGCAATCAGCCCCAGCATTTT.

The V call is TRBV5-1, the J call TRBJ2-5; maybe TRBD1 (5 bases). Germline assignment: CDR1 SGHRS and CDR2 YFSETQ. This CDR3 has 19 amino acids. The V gene lost 0 bases and the J gene lost 2 bases, with 23 bases spanning the gap. CDR3 protein: CASSLGSLPGYTQQETQYF. The CDR3 DNA reads as TGCGCCAGCAGCTTGGGAAGCCTCCCAGGGTATACCCAACAAGAGACCCAGTACTTC.

The chain combines TRBV19 with TRBJ1-5; the match to TRBD1 covers 9 bases. The CDR3 has 16 residues. CDR1 and CDR2 from the germline V gene are LNHDA and SQIVND (reference sequence). V was clipped by 4 bases and J by 0 bases; unmatched bases: 4. The CDR3, as DNA: TGTGCCAGTAGTAACACAGGGGGCTTTAGCAATCAGCCCCAGCATTTT. It yields the protein CASSNTGGFSNQPQHF. Together with reference TRBV19 and TRBJ1-5, the CDR3 gives the full variable domain: DGGITQSPKYLFRKEGQNVTLSCEQNLNHDAMYWYRQDPGQGLRLIYYSQIVNDFQKGDIAEGYSVSREKKESFPLTVTSAQKNPTAFYLCASSNTGGFSNQPQHFGDGTRLSIL.

V usage is TRBV7-9 and J usage is TRBJ2-5; 7 bases agree with TRBD1. The ends lost 0 bases at V and 3 bases at J; junction bases unmatched: 4. From germline, CDR1 is SEHNR and CDR2 FQNEAQ (reference sequence). The CDR3 contains 15 residues. CDR3 in amino acids: CASSLAKTGEETQYF. Written as DNA, the CDR3 is TGTGCCAGCAGCTTAGCAAAAACAGGGGAAGAGACCCAGTACTTC.

CDR3 DNA: TGTGCCAGCAGCGTATCGAGCGGGCAGAATGAGCAGTTCTTC. Protein sequence: CASSVSSGQNEQFF. The rearrangement links TRBV9 to TRBJ2-1; tentatively, D is TRBD2 (6 bases). V dropped 1 base and J dropped 7 bases, with 12 bases sitting between them. Germline assignment: CDR1 SGDLS and CDR2 YYNGEE. This CDR3 comprises 14 residues.

V usage is TRBV6-5 and J usage is TRBJ1-1, with 8 bases identical to TRBD1. V was pared by 6 bases and J by 0 bases, with 6 bases of the junction left unmatched. The germline V gene encodes CDR1 MNHEY and CDR2 SVGAGI. The CDR3 is 15 residues long. For the CDR3, the DNA is TGTGCCAGCAGGACGGACAGGGTCATGAACACTGAAGCTTTCTTT. Protein product: CASRTDRVMNTEAFF.

This clone was seen more than once but under ten times. This chain uses TRBV4-3 with TRBJ2-7; 7 nucleotides align to TRBD2. The CDR3 spans 14 residues. V shed 3 bases and J 3 bases; nucleotides not matched to a gene: 5. The germline V gene encodes CDR1 LGHNA and CDR2 YSLEER. CDR3 DNA: TGCGCCAGCAGCCAGACGACTAGCCTCTACGAGCAGTACTTC. Translation: CASSQTTSLYEQYF.

V gene TRBV5-8 combines with J gene TRBJ1-2; 8 nucleotides line up with TRBD1. The V gene end was trimmed by 5 bases and the J gene end by 5 bases; junction bases not matched to a gene: 5. The CDR3 is 13 amino acids. Looked up from germline, CDR1 is SGHTS and CDR2 is YDEGEE. CDR3 nucleotides: TGTGCCAGCAGAGGACAGGGCCAGTATGGCTACACCTTC. Residues: CASRGQGQYGYTF.

The chain employs TRBV19 and TRBJ1-2; tentatively, D is TRBD1 (5 bases). CDR3 length: 15 amino acids. From germline, CDR1 is LNHDA and CDR2 SQIVND (reference sequence). Trimming cost V 6 bases and J 1 base, with 15 bases left between them. CDR3 loop: CASSQNIRVNYGYTF. In DNA, the CDR3 is TGTGCCAGTAGCCAAAACATCAGGGTTAACTATGGCTACACCTTC.